The clone carrying this TCR gamma chain appeared many times. Its target is unknown. A read error likely explains this, since a far larger clone differs by one base. In the same sample, other DNA sequences code for this CDR3. Both TRG and TRD chains were sequenced from each sorted sample. TCRdb redid clone calling on the multiplex PCR reads using CATT. There are roughly 32,000 gamma-chain clones in the sample; 1.4% occur only once, and less than 20% lies in the top ten. The CDR3 runs 12 residues. Germline V gene lookup returns CDR1 GITISATS and CDR2 ISYDGTV (reference sequence). The record originates from a study of γδ T cells in repeated Plasmodium falciparum infection. Study as a whole: Age- and gender-matched Australian children served as comparison for malaria-exposed Malian children. Four controlled malaria infections with P. falciparum NF54 spanned 644 days. Study conclusions and caveats: Waves of new clonotype selection appeared after repeated controlled infections in Vdelta2-negative, largely Vdelta1+, gammadelta T cells.

Flow sorting of PBMC yielded separate Vgamma9/Vdelta2+ and Vdelta2-negative gammadelta T cell populations for bulk repertoire analysis. This TCR came from a pool of human donors (malaria-infected and uninfected, not separated). The chain carries TRGV9 and TRGJ1 or TRGJ2. TCRdb offers no J gene call, so here the DNA was matched to germline to obtain one. Sequencing was carried out using gamma-delta T cells from blood. CDR3 protein: CALWEPRVKKLF. In DNA, the CDR3 is TGTGCCCTGTGGGAGCCCCGAGTGAAGAAACTCTTT.